This T cell receptor (beta chain) was observed in a study of blood T cell repertoires in COVID-19. Study-level information: Samples came from the United States, Italy and Spain, spanning acute and convalescent COVID-19.

This clone was recorded once. This same CDR3 is encoded by further DNA sequences in the sample. Clones were sequenced by immunoSEQ multiplex PCR, and TCRdb holds only the in-frame ones, with some missing. The table shows 410,000 or so clones, with 75% to 90% occurring only once. The CDR3 spans 14 residues. The junction had 3 bases not matched to a gene; V was cut back by 6 bases and J by 1 base. Germline values: CDR1 SNHLY, CDR2 FYNNEI. This receptor was taken from a woman in her thirties or forties with COVID-19, enrolled during active disease. The rearrangement joins TRBV2 to TRBJ1-1; TRBD1 aligns across 9 bases. The sequencing input was peripheral blood. The chain's CDR3 is CASSVDRGNTEAFF. CDR3 nucleotide sequence: TGTGCCAGCAGCGTGGACAGGGGGAACACTGAAGCTTTCTTT.